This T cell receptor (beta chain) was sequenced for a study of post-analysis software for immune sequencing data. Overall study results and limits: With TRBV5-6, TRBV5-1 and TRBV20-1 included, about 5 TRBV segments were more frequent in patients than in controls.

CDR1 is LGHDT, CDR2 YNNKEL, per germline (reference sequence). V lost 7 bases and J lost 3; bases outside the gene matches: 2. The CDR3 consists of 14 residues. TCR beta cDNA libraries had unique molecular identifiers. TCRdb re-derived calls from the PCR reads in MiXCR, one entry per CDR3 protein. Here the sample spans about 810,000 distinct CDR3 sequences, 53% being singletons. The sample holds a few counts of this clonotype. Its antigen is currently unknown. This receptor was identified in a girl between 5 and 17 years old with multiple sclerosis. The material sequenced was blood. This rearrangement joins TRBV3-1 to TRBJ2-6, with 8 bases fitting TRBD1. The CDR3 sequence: CASKDRVGANVLTF. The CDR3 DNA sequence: TGTGCCAGCAAGGACAGGGTTGGGGCCAACGTCCTGACTTTC.